The 15 T cell receptor beta chains presented below share a single source sample, sequenced in a study of blood T cells in healthy people across ages. Then a second PCR, running about 7 to 11 cycles, was carried out with a sample-barcoded 5' primer and a J-beta primer mix. TCRdb re-called the 5' RACE reads with MiXCR, one entry per CDR3 protein. The table shows roughly 1.5 million distinct CDR3 sequences, with 35% to 45% occurring only once. What was sequenced was blood. The receptors shown here come from a woman aged 18-35 years in good health.

This clonotype occurred many times. The chain carries TRBV20-1 and TRBJ2-1, with D uncertain. CDR3 length: 11 residues. Germline values: CDR1 DFQATT, CDR2 SNEGSKA (reference sequence). V lost 6 bases and J lost 10, with 13 bases in between. CDR3 sequence (DNA): TGCAGTGCGGAAAGGAGTCGAGAGCAGTTCTTC. Its protein product is CSAERSREQFF.

The rearrangement uses TRBV7-9 and TRBJ2-5; perhaps D is TRBD1 or TRBD2 (5 bases each). Germline-derived CDR1 and CDR2 are SEHNR and FQNEAQ (reference sequence). The CDR3 loop spans 18 amino acids. Trimming took 1 base from V and 4 from J, leaving 22 bases between them. The CDR3 DNA reads TGTGCCAGCAGCTTAGAGCTGAGGGGCTGGGGTATTCGAGAGACCCAGTACTTC. Translating gives CASSLELRGWGIRETQYF.

V gene TRBV12-3 or TRBV12-4 combines with J gene TRBJ1-3; D is perhaps TRBD1 (6 bases). This CDR3 region has 14 residues. Trimming took off 6 bases at V and 1 base at J, with 10 bases between the two ends. The CDR3 nucleotides are TGTGCCAGCAGCGCACAGGGATCTGGAAACACCATATATTTT. It encodes CASSAQGSGNTIYF.

Turning to this clonotype: At one of its ends the junction is not consistent with the germline gene, which may arise from a read error. The chain is built from TRBV27 and TRBJ2-1; 10 bases line up with TRBD1. Germline lookup yields CDR1 MNHEY and CDR2 SMNVEV (reference sequence). This CDR3 spans 15 amino acids. CDR3 DNA: TGTGACAGCAGTTTCCCGGGACAGGGGATACAGACCCAGTTCTTC. Translation gives CDSSFPGQGIQTQFF.

The chain couples TRBV11-2 to TRBJ2-5, with a weak D call TRBD1 (6 bases). V was trimmed by 4 bases and J by 5 bases, leaving 20 bases between them. Germline assignment: CDR1 SGHAT and CDR2 FQNNGV. The CDR3 is 16 amino acids. This CDR3 reads CASSSWGGQGQETQYF. CDR3 DNA: TGTGCCAGCAGCTCCTGGGGTGGGCAGGGGCAGGAGACCCAGTACTTC.

The chain combines TRBV21-1 with TRBJ1-2; TRBD1 is the table's D call, not checked against the DNA. TRBV21-1 is assigned pseudogene status. The CDR3 is made up of 17 amino acids. The CDR3 loop is CASSKADKGHRDYGYTF. CDR3 DNA sequence: TGTGCCAGCAGCAAAGCCGATAAGGGACATCGGGACTATGGCTACACCTTC.

This clonotype was detected a few times. V is TRBV24-1 and J is TRBJ2-3; 7 bases agree with TRBD1. Per the germline V gene, CDR1 is KGHDR and CDR2 is SFDVKD. Trimming removed 0 bases from V and 0 bases from J; junction bases left unmatched: 5. This CDR3 has 17 amino acids. The CDR3 sequence is CATSDLARGSSTDTQYF. DNA for the CDR3: TGTGCCACCAGTGATTTGGCCAGGGGGTCTAGCACAGATACGCAGTATTTT.

The rearrangement uses TRBV6-2 or TRBV6-3 and TRBJ2-1; D is uncertain. The CDR3 loop spans 13 amino acids. Germline CDR1 and CDR2: MNHEY and SVGEGT. V gave up 2 bases and J gave up 4 bases, with 6 bases separating them. CDR3 sequence reads: CASSYLQYNEQFF. The CDR3 DNA sequence: TGTGCCAGCAGTTACCTTCAGTACAATGAGCAGTTCTTC.

V usage is TRBV7-2 and J usage is TRBJ2-3, with unresolved D. Germline V gene sequence: CDR1 SGHTA, CDR2 FQGNSA. The CDR3 loop spans 14 amino acids. The germline V and J ends were trimmed by 5 bases and 2 bases, with 11 bases remaining between them. The CDR3 DNA follows: TGTGCCAGCAGCCCGGCCTTTAACACAGATACGCAGTATTTT. Encoded protein: CASSPAFNTDTQYF.

A single count supports this clonotype. The CDR3 is CASSHPTGQRRGYTF. The CDR3 nucleotides read TGCGCCAGCAGCCACCCGACAGGACAAAGACGTGGCTACACCTTC. The gene calls are TRBV4-1 and TRBJ1-2, with D perhaps matching TRBD1 (6 bases). From germline, CDR1 is MGHRA and CDR2 YSYEKL. V lost 3 bases to trimming and J lost 7 bases, with 18 bases between them. The CDR3 runs 15 residues.

The rearrangement joins TRBV27 to TRBJ2-1; a possible D gene is TRBD2 (6 bases). The CDR3 totals 16 residues. Germline lookup yields CDR1 MNHEY and CDR2 SMNVEV (reference sequence). V lost 6 bases, J lost 2 bases, and 17 bases lay in between. CDR3 loop: CASRPNRRGTYNEQFF. DNA of the CDR3: TGTGCCAGCAGGCCGAACCGGCGGGGAACCTACAATGAGCAGTTCTTC.

This clonotype was found a few times. The rearrangement joins TRBV24-1 to TRBJ2-1; either TRBD1 or TRBD2 may supply D (5 bases each). The CDR3 length is 18 residues. Trimming pared 5 bases from V and 0 bases from J, leaving 19 bases between. In germline, CDR1 is KGHDR, CDR2 SFDVKD. The chain's CDR3 is CATSGSFGTSHSYNEQFF. The CDR3 DNA follows: TGTGCCACCAGTGGGTCATTCGGGACCTCCCACTCCTACAATGAGCAGTTCTTC.

V is TRBV25-1 and J is TRBJ2-7; TRBD2 matches at 9 bases. The length of the CDR3 is 16 residues. V lost 1 base and J lost 7; bases outside the gene matches: 11. Germline V gene lookup returns CDR1 MGHDK and CDR2 SYGVNS. The CDR3 sequence is CASSESERGAYNEQYF. The CDR3 DNA sequence: TGTGCCAGCAGTGAATCAGAGCGGGGGGCTTACAATGAGCAGTACTTC.

This clonotype has more than one count but fewer than ten. The CDR3, as DNA: TGCGCCAGCAGCCAACTCCACGGGACTAGCGGGGATACGCAGTATTTT. Translating it yields CASSQLHGTSGDTQYF. The chain couples TRBV4-1 to TRBJ2-3; TRBD2 matches at 12 bases. Germline V gene sequence: CDR1 MGHRA, CDR2 YSYEKL. Losses at the gene ends were 2 bases for V and 6 bases for J; bases not matched to a gene: 6. The CDR3 is made up of 16 amino acids.

Regarding this clonotype: The junction departs from the called germline gene at one end, perhaps through a read error. The chain employs TRBV6-5 and TRBJ2-7, with D unclear. CDR3 length: 8 amino acids. The germline V gene encodes CDR1 MNHEY and CDR2 SVGAGI. The CDR3 loop is CASYVQYF. The CDR3 DNA reads as TGTGCCAGCTACGTGCAGTACTTC.